The rows below give T cell receptor beta chains drawn from one sample of a study of human T cells and chemical hapten exposure. TCRdb recomputed calls from the RACE reads with MiXCR, one row per CDR3 protein. The sample carries fewer than 200,000 distinct CDR3 sequences, around 20% recorded once. The starting material was whole blood, obtained in connection with sensitization to the hapten diphenylcyclopropenone (DPC). The receptors were gathered from a woman aged 45-59 years with alopecia areata. Some clones in this sample may be carry-over from other donors' samples. Each CDR3 is given without its conserved first and last residue. The order of the fields is CDR3 length, J gene, V gene, CDR3 protein.

12 | TRBJ1-1 | TRBV11-2 | ASSLSRGFGEAF
12 | TRBJ1-6 | TRBV7-2 | ASSLSSYNSPLH
10 | TRBJ2-7 | TRBV11-1 | ASSLDRDEQY
14 | TRBJ2-1 | TRBV14 | ASSQDRNGRVNEQF
14 | TRBJ2-5 | TRBV5-1 | ASSLASGRAGETQY
11 | TRBJ1-2 | TRBV30 | AFQQGANYGYT
16 | TRBJ2-6 | TRBV3-1 | ASSPLLREAGGANVLT
13 | TRBJ2-1 | TRBV5-1 | ASSLEGQNYNEQF
12 | TRBJ1-1 | TRBV2 | ASNRVMRSTEAF
14 | TRBJ1-6 | TRBV5-6 | ASSRDWVTSNSPLH
10 | TRBJ2-7 | TRBV7-9 | ASSLVSLEQY
14 | TRBJ1-4 | TRBV18 | ASSPLHITPEGKLF
13 | TRBJ2-2 | TRBV2 | ASSKGALGTGELF
11 | TRBJ2-7 | TRBV20-1 | SAAAGHFYEQY
11 | TRBJ2-1 | TRBV20-1 | SGRLSSRYEQF
11 | TRBJ1-2 | TRBV4-1 | ASSQVGNYGYT
12 | TRBJ2-7 | TRBV15 | ATSRVGLVREQY
13 | TRBJ1-3 | TRBV5-1 | ASSLGGGLGNTIY
13 | TRBJ2-1 | TRBV11-3 | ASSLSTSSRNEQF
13 | TRBJ2-3 | TRBV6-2/TRBV6-3 | ASSSTSGDRDTQY
12 | TRBJ1-1 | TRBV7-2 | ASRPGTVNTEAF
12 | TRBJ1-1 | TRBV11-2 | ASSYSGTVTEAF
13 | TRBJ2-5 | TRBV25-1 | ASSEDLRGTETQY
12 | TRBJ1-1 | TRBV25-1 | ASSEWNRETEAF
14 | TRBJ2-5 | TRBV5-1 | ASSLQTGSGEETQY
12 | TRBJ2-7 | TRBV5-5 | ASSAGQSSYEQY
16 | TRBJ2-4 | TRBV11-2 | ASSVPGQGDTAKNIQY
14 | TRBJ2-1 | TRBV20-1 | SARVWNRGSYNEQF
13 | TRBJ2-2 | TRBV9 | ASSVGQANTGELF
15 | TRBJ2-7 | TRBV27 | ASTEPVSGLGQYEQY
13 | TRBJ2-1 | TRBV2 | ASKIGLAGSNEQF
12 | TRBJ1-2 | TRBV6-1 | ASSESGGFYGYT
14 | TRBJ2-4 | TRBV20-1 | SARASREWVKNIQY
12 | TRBJ1-2 | TRBV19 | ASSISGTEYGYT
15 | TRBJ2-2 | TRBV5-1 | ASSPDRGRKNTGELF
9 | TRBJ2-7 | TRBV20-1 | SASIAYEQY
14 | TRBJ2-6 | TRBV19 | ASSPQGNSGANVLT
18 | TRBJ2-7 | TRBV12-3/TRBV12-4 | ASSFRVGVSGTPNVGEQY
13 | TRBJ2-7 | TRBV25-1 | ASSPLAGAFYEQY
11 | TRBJ2-3 | TRBV12-3/TRBV12-4 | ASRQTGEDTQY
11 | TRBJ2-5 | TRBV6-6 | AGRAGGQETQY